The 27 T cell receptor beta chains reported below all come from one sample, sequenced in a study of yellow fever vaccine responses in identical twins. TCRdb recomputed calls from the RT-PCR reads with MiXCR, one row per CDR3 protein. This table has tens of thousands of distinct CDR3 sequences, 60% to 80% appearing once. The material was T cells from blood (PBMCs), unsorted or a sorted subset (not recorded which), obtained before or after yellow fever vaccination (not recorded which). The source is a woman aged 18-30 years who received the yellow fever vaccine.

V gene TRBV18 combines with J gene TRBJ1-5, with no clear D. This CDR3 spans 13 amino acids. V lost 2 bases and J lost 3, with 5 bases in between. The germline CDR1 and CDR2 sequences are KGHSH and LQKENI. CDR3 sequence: CASSPGYNQPQHF. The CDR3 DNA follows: TGTGCCAGCTCACCAGGGTACAATCAGCCCCAGCATTTT. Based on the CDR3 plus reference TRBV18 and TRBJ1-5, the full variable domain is NAGVMQNPRHLVRRRGQEARLRCSPMKGHSHVYWYRQLPEEGLKFMVYLQKENIIDESGMPKERFSAEFPKEGPSILRIQQVVRGDSAAYFCASSPGYNQPQHFGDGTRLSIL.

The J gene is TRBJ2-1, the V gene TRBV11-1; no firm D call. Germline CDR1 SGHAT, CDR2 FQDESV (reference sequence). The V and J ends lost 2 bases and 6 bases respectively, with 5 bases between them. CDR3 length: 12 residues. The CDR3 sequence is CASSLWANEQFF. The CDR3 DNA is TGTGCCAGCAGCTTATGGGCCAATGAGCAGTTCTTC.

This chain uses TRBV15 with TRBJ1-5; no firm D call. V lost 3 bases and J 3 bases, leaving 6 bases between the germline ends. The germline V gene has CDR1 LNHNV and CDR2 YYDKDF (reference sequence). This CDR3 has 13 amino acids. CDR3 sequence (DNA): TGTGCCACCAGCAGCCAAGACAATCAGCCCCAGCATTTT. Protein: CATSSQDNQPQHF.

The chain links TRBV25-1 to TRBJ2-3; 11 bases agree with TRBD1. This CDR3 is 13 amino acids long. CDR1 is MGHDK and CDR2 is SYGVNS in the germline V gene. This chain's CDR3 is CEGTGGCPDTQYF. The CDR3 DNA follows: TGTGAAGGGACAGGGGGTTGCCCAGATACGCAGTATTTT.

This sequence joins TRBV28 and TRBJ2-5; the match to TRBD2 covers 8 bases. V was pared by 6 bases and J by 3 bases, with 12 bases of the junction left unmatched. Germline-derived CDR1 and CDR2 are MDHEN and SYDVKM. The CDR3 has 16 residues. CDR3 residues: CASSGLSGTLKETQYF. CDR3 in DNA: TGTGCCAGCAGCGGACTTAGCGGGACACTCAAAGAGACCCAGTACTTC.

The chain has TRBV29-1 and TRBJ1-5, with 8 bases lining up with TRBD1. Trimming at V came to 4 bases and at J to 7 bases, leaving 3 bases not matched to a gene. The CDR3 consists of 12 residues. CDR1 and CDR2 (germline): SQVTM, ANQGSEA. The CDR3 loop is CSVAQGGQPQHF. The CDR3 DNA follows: TGCAGCGTTGCACAGGGGGGACAGCCCCAGCATTTT.

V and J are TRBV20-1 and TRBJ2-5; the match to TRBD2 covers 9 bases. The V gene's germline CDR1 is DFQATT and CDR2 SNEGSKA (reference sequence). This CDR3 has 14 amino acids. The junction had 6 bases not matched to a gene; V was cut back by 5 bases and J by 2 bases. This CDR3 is CSAPRLAAQETQYF. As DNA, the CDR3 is TGCAGTGCTCCCCGACTAGCGGCTCAAGAGACCCAGTACTTC.

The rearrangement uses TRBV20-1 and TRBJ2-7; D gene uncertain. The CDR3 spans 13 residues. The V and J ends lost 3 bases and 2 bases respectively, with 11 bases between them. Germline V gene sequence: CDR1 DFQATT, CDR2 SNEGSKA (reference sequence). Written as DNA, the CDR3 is TGCAGTGCTAGGTCGATTGGGACCTACGAGCAGTACTTC. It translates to CSARSIGTYEQYF.

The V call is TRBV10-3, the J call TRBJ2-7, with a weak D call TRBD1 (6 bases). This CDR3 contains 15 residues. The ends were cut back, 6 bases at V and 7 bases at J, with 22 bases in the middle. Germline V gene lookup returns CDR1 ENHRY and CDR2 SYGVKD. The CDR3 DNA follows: TGTGCCATCAGCTCCACCCCGGGACACCAAGGGGAGCAGTACGTC. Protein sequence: CAISSTPGHQGEQYV.

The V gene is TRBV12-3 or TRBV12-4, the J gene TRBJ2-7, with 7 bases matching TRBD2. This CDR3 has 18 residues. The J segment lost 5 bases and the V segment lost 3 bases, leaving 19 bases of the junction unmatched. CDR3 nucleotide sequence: TGTGCCAGCAGTTTGGGTCGGATAGCGCGGGAGTCGATCCACGAGCAGTACTTC. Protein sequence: CASSLGRIARESIHEQYF.

CDR3 region: CASSYSAEGNEQFF. CDR3 in DNA: TGTGCCAGCAGTTACTCGGCAGAGGGAAATGAGCAGTTCTTC. The chain couples TRBV6-5 to TRBJ2-1, with D maybe TRBD2 (5 bases). Trimming cost V 0 bases and J 7 bases, with 10 bases left between them. In germline, CDR1 is MNHEY, CDR2 SVGAGI. The CDR3 runs 14 residues.

CDR3 in DNA: TGTGCCAGCAGCCCTGTTCCCCCAGATACGCAGTATTTT. This encodes CASSPVPPDTQYF. The chain uses TRBV11-3 and TRBJ2-3; D unresolved. V was cut by 5 bases and J by 4 bases, with 10 bases left in between. This CDR3 comprises 13 residues. Per the germline V gene, CDR1 is SGHNT and CDR2 is YENEEA.

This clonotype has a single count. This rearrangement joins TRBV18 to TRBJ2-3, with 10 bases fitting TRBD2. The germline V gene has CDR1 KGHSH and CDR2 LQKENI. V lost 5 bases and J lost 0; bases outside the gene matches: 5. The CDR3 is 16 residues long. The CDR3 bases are TGTGCCAGCTCAACCACTAGCGGGGTGAGCACAGATACGCAGTATTTT. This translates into CASSTTSGVSTDTQYF.

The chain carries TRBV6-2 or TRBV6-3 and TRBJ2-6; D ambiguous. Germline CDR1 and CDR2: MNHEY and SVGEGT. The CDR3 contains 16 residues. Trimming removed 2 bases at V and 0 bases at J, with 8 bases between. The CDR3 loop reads CASSYPVTSGANVLTF. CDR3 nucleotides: TGTGCCAGCAGTTACCCAGTCACCTCTGGGGCCAACGTCCTGACTTTC.

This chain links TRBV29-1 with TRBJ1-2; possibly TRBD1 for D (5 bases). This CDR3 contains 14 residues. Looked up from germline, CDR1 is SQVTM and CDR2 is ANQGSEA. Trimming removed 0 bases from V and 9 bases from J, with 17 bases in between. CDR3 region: CSVEDRGTDGSYTF. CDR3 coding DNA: TGCAGCGTTGAAGATCGCGGGACCGACGGTAGCTACACCTTC.

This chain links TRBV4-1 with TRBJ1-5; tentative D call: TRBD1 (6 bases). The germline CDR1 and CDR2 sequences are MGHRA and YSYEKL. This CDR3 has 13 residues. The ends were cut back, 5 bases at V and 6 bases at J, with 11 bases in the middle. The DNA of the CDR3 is TGCGCCAGCAGCAACACAGGGTTTCAGCCCCAGCATTTT. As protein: CASSNTGFQPQHF.

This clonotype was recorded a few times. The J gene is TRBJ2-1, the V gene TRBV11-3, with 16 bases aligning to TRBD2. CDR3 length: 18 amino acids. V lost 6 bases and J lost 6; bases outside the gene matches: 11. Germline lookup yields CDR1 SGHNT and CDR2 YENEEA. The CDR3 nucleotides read TGTGCCAGCAGGTCCGGGACTAGCGGGGGGGGAGGTCCCAATGAGCAGTTCTTC. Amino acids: CASRSGTSGGGGPNEQFF.

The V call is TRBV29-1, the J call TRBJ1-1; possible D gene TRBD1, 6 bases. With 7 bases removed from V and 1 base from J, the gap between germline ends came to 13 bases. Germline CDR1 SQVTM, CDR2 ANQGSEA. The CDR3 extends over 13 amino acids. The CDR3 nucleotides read TGCAGCGCACCCGGGACACGGAACACTGAAGCTTTCTTT. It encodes CSAPGTRNTEAFF.

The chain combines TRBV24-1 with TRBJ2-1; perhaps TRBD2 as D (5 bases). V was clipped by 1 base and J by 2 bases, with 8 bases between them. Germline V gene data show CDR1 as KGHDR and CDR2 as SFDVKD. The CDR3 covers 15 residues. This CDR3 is CATSDFGGPYNEQFF. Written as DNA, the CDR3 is TGTGCCACCAGTGATTTCGGAGGCCCCTACAATGAGCAGTTCTTC.

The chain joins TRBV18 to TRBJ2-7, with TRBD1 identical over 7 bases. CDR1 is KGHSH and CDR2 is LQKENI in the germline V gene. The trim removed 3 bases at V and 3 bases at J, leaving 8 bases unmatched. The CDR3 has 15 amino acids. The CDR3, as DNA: TGTGCCAGCTCACCCCCGGGACAGACAAGCTACGAGCAGTACTTC. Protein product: CASSPPGQTSYEQYF.

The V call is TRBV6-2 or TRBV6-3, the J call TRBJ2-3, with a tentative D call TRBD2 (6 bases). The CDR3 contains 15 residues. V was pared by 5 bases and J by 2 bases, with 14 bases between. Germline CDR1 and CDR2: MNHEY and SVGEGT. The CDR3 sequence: CASSHRTTYTDTQYF. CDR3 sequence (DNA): TGTGCCAGCAGTCACCGGACTACTTACACAGATACGCAGTATTTT.

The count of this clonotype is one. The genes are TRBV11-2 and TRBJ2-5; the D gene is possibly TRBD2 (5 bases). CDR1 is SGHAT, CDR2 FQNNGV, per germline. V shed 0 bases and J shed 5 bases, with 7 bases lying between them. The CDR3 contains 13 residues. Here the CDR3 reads CASSLDWEETQYF. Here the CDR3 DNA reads TGTGCCAGCAGCTTAGATTGGGAGGAGACCCAGTACTTC. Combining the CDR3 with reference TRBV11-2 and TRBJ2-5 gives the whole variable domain EAGVAQSPRYKIIEKRQSVAFWCNPISGHATLYWYQQILGQGPKLLIQFQNNGVVDDSQLPKDRFSAERLKGVDSTLKIQPAKLEDSAVYLCASSLDWEETQYFGPGTRLLVL.

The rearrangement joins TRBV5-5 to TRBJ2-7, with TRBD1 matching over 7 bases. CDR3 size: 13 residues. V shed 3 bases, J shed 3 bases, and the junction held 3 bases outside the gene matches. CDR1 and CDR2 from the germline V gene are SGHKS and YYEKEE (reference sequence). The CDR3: CASSSRDSYEQYV. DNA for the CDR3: TGTGCCAGCAGCTCTAGGGACAGCTACGAGCAGTACGTC.

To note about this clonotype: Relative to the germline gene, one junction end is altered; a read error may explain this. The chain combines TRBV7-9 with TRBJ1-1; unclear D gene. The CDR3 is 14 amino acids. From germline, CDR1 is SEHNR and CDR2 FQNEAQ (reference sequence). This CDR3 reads CASSLVSGSTEAFF. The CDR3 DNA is TGTGCCAGTAGCTTAGTATCGGGGAGCACTGAAGCTTTCTTT.

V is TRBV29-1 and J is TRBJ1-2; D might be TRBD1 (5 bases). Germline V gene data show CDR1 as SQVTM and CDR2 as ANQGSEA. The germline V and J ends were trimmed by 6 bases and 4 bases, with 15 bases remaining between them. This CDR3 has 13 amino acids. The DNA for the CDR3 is TGCAGCGTCGGGGGGGACTCCTTCTATGGCTACACCTTC. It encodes CSVGGDSFYGYTF.

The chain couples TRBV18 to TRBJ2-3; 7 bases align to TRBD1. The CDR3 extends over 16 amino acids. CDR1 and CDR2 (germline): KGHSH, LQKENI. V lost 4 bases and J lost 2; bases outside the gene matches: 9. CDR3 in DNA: TGTGCCAGCTCACTCCTGGACAGGTCTGCCACAGATACGCAGTATTTT. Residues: CASSLLDRSATDTQYF.

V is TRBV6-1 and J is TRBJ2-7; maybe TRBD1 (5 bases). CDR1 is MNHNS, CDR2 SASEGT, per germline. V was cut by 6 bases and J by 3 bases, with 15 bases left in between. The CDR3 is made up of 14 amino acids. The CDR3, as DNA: TGTGCCAGCAGCCCAGACGGTAGGGGCTACGAGCAGTACTTC. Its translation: CASSPDGRGYEQYF.